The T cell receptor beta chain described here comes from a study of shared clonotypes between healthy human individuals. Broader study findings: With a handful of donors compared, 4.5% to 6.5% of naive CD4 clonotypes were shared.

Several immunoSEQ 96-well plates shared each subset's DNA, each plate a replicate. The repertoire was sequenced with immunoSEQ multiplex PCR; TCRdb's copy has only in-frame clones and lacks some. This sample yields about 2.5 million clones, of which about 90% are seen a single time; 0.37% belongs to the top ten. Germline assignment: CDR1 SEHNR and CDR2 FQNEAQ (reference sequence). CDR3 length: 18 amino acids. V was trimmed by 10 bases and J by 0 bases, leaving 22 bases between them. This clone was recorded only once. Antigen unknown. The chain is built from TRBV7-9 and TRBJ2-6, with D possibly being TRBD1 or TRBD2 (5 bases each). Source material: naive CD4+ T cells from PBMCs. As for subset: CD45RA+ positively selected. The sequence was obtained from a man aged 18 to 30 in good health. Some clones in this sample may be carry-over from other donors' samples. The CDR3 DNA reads TGTGCCACTCTCCCCCGGGACGGAGAAGTCTCTGGGGCCAACGTCCTGACTTTC. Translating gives CATLPRDGEVSGANVLTF.